This TCR beta chain was identified during a study of immune evolution from preneoplasia to lung adenocarcinoma. About the research overall: HLA loss of heterozygosity: under 7.5% AIS, under 19% MIA, around 33% ADC, none AAH. Overall study findings and caveats: Later-stage lesions appeared to have more T cells, more diversity, less clonality.

A note on this clone: What it binds is unknown.

This table comes from immunoSEQ multiplex PCR, and its TCRdb copy is limited to in-frame clones, with some not included. Counted here are some 7,500 clones, under 85% occurring once; the ten biggest clones make up 2% to 2.5%. Premalignant or tumor cells were enriched by macro-dissection after pathologic assessment. This CDR3 contains 16 residues. V was trimmed by 0 bases and J by 2 bases, leaving 12 bases between them. Looked up from germline, CDR1 is LNHDA and CDR2 is SQIVND (reference sequence). The sequence was collected from an older person with lung adenocarcinoma. The rearrangement links TRBV19 to TRBJ2-3; D gene ambiguous. Source material: FFPE minimally invasive lung adenocarcinoma tissue. CDR3 protein: CASSIDGLLHTDTQYF. The CDR3 region has the DNA TGTGCCAGTAGTATAGATGGTCTTCTCCACACAGATACGCAGTATTTT.